This TCR beta chain was documented in a study of CD8+ T cells in alopecia areata. General study results and limits: Clonality exceeded that of normal scalp in lesional scalp, most notably in alopecia totalis/universalis. Scalp sequencing also captures normal skin's resident alphabeta T cells.

V trimming: 1 base; J trimming: 2 bases; junction bases outside the gene matches: 3. Germline CDR1 and CDR2: LGHNA and YNLKQL (reference sequence). The CDR3 extends over 15 amino acids. Cell sorting was performed on pooled cutaneous lymph node cells with CD4, CD8alpha, NKG2D, NKG2ACE and other markers. TCR sequencing used cDNA made by reverse transcription of extracted RNA. Assay used: immunoSEQ multiplex PCR; TCRdb lists only in-frame clones, some missing. The data list 250,000 or so clones, none observed once; 1.2% falls to the top ten. This clone was found a few times. Its cognate antigen is unknown. Genes and germline are mouse. The observed sequence ends 4 residues before the CDR3 terminus, with the missing tail filled in from the germline J gene.

The TCR originated in a C3H/HeJ mouse with alopecia areata. Mouse strain MHC haplotype: H2-k. Material for sequencing was CD4+ T cells sorted from a lymph node. This chain joins TRBV5 and TRBJ2-7; 9 positions agree with TRBD2. CDR3 protein: CASSQVGGAPYEQYF. The part of the CDR3 DNA that was read is TGTGCCAGCAGCCAAGTTGGGGGGGCACCCTAT.